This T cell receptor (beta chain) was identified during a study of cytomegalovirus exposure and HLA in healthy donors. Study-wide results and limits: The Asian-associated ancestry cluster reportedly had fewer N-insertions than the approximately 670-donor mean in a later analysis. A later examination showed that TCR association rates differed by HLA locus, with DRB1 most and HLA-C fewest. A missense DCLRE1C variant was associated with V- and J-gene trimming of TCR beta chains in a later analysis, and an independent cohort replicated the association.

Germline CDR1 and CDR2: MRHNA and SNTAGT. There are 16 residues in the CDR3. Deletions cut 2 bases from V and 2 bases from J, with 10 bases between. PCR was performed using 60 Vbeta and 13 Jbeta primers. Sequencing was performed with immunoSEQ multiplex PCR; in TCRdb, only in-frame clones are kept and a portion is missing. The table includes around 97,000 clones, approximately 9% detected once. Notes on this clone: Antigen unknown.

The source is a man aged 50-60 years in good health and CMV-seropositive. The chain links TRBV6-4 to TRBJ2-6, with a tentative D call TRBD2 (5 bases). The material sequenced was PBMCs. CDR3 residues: CASSDAGSAGANVLTF. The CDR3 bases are TGTGCCAGCAGTGACGCGGGTAGCGCTGGGGCCAACGTCCTGACTTTC.